The clone carrying this T cell receptor (beta chain) was detected only a few times. This record belongs to a study of T cells in Graves' hyperthyroidism and ophthalmopathy. Authors of the study amplified TCR beta CDR3 regions from RNA transcripts. TCR CDR3 underwent first-round RT-PCR with the HTBI primer set. TCRdb itself ran the multiplex PCR reads through MiXCR, one entry per CDR3 protein. The data hold about 200,000 distinct CDR3 sequences, with roughly a sixth observed a single time. No ophthalmopathy progression within 18 months constituted stable Graves' hyperthyroidism. Hyperthyroidism had been newly diagnosed in patients aged 18 to 65, and its duration was under 2 months. Patients were excluded for uncontrolled infection, other autoimmune disease, pregnancy or lactation. The diagnostic basis comprised clinical symptoms, serum thyroxine and TRAb, thyroid ultrasound and orbital computed tomography.

Germline CDR1 reads SGHNT; CDR2 reads YENEEA. CDR3 length: 15 residues. V lost 5 bases and J lost 3; bases outside the gene matches: 4. The rearrangement links TRBV11-3 to TRBJ2-6; 7 bases map to TRBD2. What was sequenced was blood. The TCR was taken from a woman aged 45-65 years with Graves' hyperthyroidism. CDR3 sequence (DNA): TGTGCCAGCAGCCCGCGGGGGATTGGGGCCAACGTCCTGACTTTC. This sequence encodes CASSPRGIGANVLTF. The variable domain in full, with the rest retrieved from reference TRBV11-3 and TRBJ2-6, is EAGVVQSPRYKIIEKKQPVAFWCNPISGHNTLYWYLQNLGQGPELLIRYENEEAVDDSQLPKDRFSAERLKGVDSTLKIQPAELGDSAVYLCASSPRGIGANVLTFGAGSRLTVL.